Following are 10 T cell receptor beta chains from one sample sequenced in a study of blood T cell repertoires in COVID-19. TCRdb keeps only in-frame clones here, not all; method: immunoSEQ multiplex PCR. The repertoire holds 230,000 or so clones, with around nine tenths as singletons. The specimen was PBMCs or T cells enriched from blood (not recorded which). All receptors come from a woman between 50 and 59 years old with acute COVID-19.

The CDR3 region has the DNA TGTGCCAGCAGCCCCGGGACTAGCGGAGAGACCCAGTACTTC. Translated: CASSPGTSGETQYF. The chain employs TRBV9 and TRBJ2-5, with TRBD2 matching over 11 bases. The length of the CDR3 is 14 residues. The ends lost 4 bases at V and 4 bases at J; junction bases unmatched: 3. Germline V gene data show CDR1 as SGDLS and CDR2 as YYNGEE.

The rearrangement links TRBV19 to TRBJ2-3; 7 bases fit TRBD1. The junction had 8 bases not matched to a gene; V was cut back by 9 bases and J by 2 bases. The CDR3 is made up of 14 amino acids. Germline CDR1 and CDR2: LNHDA and SQIVND (reference sequence). The CDR3 loop reads CASRTGVYTDTQYF. The DNA for the CDR3 is TGTGCCAGCCGTACAGGGGTGTACACAGATACGCAGTATTTT.

J is TRBJ2-3 and V is TRBV24-1, with TRBD2 matching 8 bases. The germline V gene has CDR1 KGHDR and CDR2 SFDVKD. The CDR3 totals 14 residues. Trimming took 7 bases from V and 4 from J; bases not matched to a gene: 6. DNA of the CDR3: TGTGCCACCAGCTATAGCGGGATCGCAGATACGCAGTATTTT. Encoded protein: CATSYSGIADTQYF.

CDR3 coding DNA: TGCAGCGTTGGGGACACCCCCTATGGCTACACCTTC. This encodes CSVGDTPYGYTF. V usage is TRBV29-1 and J usage is TRBJ1-2; TRBD1 is a possible D gene (6 bases). The CDR3 sequence is 12 residues long. V gave up 4 bases and J gave up 4 bases, with 10 bases separating them. CDR1 is SQVTM, CDR2 ANQGSEA, per germline.

The V and J genes are TRBV19 and TRBJ1-4; 7 bases are shared with TRBD1. With 5 bases clipped from V and 7 bases from J, the junction kept 4 bases outside the gene matches. The CDR3 is made up of 13 amino acids. CDR1 and CDR2 from the germline V gene are LNHDA and SQIVND (reference sequence). CDR3 in amino acids: CASSVDRTEKLFF. Here the CDR3 DNA reads TGTGCCAGTAGTGTGGACAGGACTGAAAAACTGTTTTTT.

The V gene is TRBV7-2, the J gene TRBJ2-2; TRBD2 matches at 10 bases. This CDR3 is 14 amino acids long. Trimming removed 3 bases from V and 5 bases from J; junction bases left unmatched: 0. The germline V gene encodes CDR1 SGHTA and CDR2 FQGNSA. CDR3 amino acids: CASSLTSGTGELFF. The DNA of the CDR3 is TGTGCCAGCAGCTTGACTAGCGGGACCGGGGAGCTGTTTTTT.

CDR3 loop: CASSLQGFPYEQYF. The CDR3 nucleotides read TGTGCCAGCAGTTTACAGGGATTTCCTTACGAGCAGTACTTC. This sequence joins TRBV27 and TRBJ2-7; tentative D call: TRBD1 (5 bases). The CDR3 spans 14 residues. Germline values: CDR1 MNHEY, CDR2 SMNVEV (reference sequence). V was shortened by 2 bases and J by 4 bases, with 12 bases between the two germline ends.

The chain has TRBV2 and TRBJ2-3, with TRBD2 matching 10 bases. The germline V gene has CDR1 SNHLY and CDR2 FYNNEI. The J segment lost 2 bases and the V segment lost 5 bases, leaving 4 bases of the junction unmatched. The CDR3 consists of 15 residues. CDR3 sequence: CASSSGTSATDTQYF. The CDR3 nucleotides are TGTGCCAGCAGTTCCGGGACTAGCGCCACAGATACGCAGTATTTT. The variable domain in full, with the rest retrieved from reference TRBV2 and TRBJ2-3, is EPEVTQTPSHQVTQMGQEVILRCVPISNHLYFYWYRQILGQKVEFLVSFYNNEISEKSEIFDDQFSVERPDGSNFTLKIRSTKLEDSAMYFCASSSGTSATDTQYFGPGTRLTVL.

The genes are TRBV7-3 and TRBJ2-5, with 8 bases aligning to TRBD1. V lost 5 bases and J lost 1; bases outside the gene matches: 6. Germline lookup yields CDR1 SGHTA and CDR2 FQGTGA. The CDR3 spans 15 residues. Written as DNA, the CDR3 is TGTGCCAGCAGCGCTCGGACAGGGAGCCAAGAGACCCAGTACTTC. Protein: CASSARTGSQETQYF.

V and J are TRBV6-5 and TRBJ2-3; TRBD1 matches at 7 bases. Losses at the gene ends were 6 bases for V and 0 bases for J; bases not matched to a gene: 6. The germline V gene encodes CDR1 MNHEY and CDR2 SVGAGI. The CDR3 is 15 amino acids. DNA for the CDR3: TGTGCCAGCAGCCGACAGGGTGGGAGCACAGATACGCAGTATTTT. It yields the protein CASSRQGGSTDTQYF.